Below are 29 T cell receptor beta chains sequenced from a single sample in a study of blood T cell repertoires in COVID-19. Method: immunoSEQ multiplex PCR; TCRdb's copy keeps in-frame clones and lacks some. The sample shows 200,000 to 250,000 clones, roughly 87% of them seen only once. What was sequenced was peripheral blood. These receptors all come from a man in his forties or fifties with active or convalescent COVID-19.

CDR3 in DNA: TGTGCCAGCAGTGAATGGGGGACAGGGCCGTTCTCTGGAAACACCATATATTTT. As protein: CASSEWGTGPFSGNTIYF. The genes are TRBV25-1 and TRBJ1-3; 9 bases map to TRBD1. The CDR3 loop spans 18 amino acids. V lost 1 base to trimming and J lost 0 bases; unmatched junction nucleotides: 7. Germline V gives CDR1 MGHDK, CDR2 SYGVNS.

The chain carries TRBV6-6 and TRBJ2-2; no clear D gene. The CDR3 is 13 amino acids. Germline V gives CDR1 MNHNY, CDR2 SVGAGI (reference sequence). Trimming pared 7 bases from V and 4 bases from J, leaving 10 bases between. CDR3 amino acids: CASTYGFTGELFF. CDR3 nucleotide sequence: TGTGCCAGCACCTACGGGTTCACCGGGGAGCTGTTTTTT.

The CDR3 DNA reads as TGTGCCAGCAGTCGACAGGGGGCGGGTACTGAAGCTTTCTTT. As protein: CASSRQGAGTEAFF. The chain joins TRBV6-5 to TRBJ1-1, with TRBD1 matching over 10 bases. Germline V gene data show CDR1 as MNHEY and CDR2 as SVGAGI. CDR3 size: 14 residues. V lost 5 bases and J lost 5; bases outside the gene matches: 5.

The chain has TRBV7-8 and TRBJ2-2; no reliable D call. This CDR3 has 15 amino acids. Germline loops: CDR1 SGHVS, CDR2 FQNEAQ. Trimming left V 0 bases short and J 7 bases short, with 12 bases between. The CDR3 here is CASSLARGLGGELFF. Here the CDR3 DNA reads TGTGCCAGCAGCTTAGCGCGCGGTCTAGGCGGGGAGCTGTTTTTT.

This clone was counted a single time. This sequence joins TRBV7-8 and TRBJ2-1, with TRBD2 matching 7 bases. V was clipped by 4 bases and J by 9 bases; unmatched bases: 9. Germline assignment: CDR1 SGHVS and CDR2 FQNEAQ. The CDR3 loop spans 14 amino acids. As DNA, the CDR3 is TGTGCCAGCAGCTCCGGACTAGTTAAGGGTGAGCAGTTCTTC. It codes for CASSSGLVKGEQFF.

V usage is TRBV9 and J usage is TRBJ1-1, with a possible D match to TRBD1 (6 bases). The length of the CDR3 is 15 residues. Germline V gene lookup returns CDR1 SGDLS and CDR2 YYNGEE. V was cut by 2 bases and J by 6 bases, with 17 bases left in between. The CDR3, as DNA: TGTGCCAGCAGCGTCATCCCGGTGGGACACGCTGAAGCTTTCTTT. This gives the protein CASSVIPVGHAEAFF.

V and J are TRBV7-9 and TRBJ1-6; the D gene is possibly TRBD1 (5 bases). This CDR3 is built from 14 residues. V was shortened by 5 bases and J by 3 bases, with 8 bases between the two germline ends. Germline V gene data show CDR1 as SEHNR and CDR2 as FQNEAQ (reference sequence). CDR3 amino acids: CASSPGNYNSPLHF. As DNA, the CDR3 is TGTGCCAGCAGCCCAGGGAACTATAATTCACCCCTCCACTTT. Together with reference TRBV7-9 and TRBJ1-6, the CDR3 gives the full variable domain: DTGVSQNPRHKITKRGQNVTFRCDPISEHNRLYWYRQTLGQGPEFLTYFQNEAQLEKSRLLSDRFSAERPKGSFSTLEIQRTEQGDSAMYLCASSPGNYNSPLHFGNGTRLTVT.

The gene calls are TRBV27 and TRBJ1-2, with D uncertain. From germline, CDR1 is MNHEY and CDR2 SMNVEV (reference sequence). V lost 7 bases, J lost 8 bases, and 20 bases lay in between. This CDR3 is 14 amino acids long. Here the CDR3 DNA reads TGTGCCAGCACCACATCTGCGGCTTTGGAAGGCTACACCTTC. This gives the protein CASTTSAALEGYTF.

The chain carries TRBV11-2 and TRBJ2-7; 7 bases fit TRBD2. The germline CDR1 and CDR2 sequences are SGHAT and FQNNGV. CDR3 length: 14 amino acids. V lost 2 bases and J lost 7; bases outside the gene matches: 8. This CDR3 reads CASSLKLAGGEQYF. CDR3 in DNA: TGTGCCAGCAGCTTAAAACTGGCCGGGGGGGAGCAGTACTTC.

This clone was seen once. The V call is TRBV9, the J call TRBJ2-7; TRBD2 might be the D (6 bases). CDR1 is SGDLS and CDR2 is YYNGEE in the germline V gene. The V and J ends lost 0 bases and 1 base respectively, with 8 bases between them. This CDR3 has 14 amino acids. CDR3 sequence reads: CASSVGDFSYEQYF. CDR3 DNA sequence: TGTGCCAGCAGCGTAGGGGACTTTTCCTACGAGCAGTACTTC.

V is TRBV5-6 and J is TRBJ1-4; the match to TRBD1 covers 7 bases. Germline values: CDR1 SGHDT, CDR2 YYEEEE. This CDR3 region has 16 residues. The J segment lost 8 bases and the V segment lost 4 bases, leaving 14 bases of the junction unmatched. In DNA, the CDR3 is TGTGCCAGCAGCCCTGGACAGGAAGTGTCTGGGGAAAAACTGTTTTTT. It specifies CASSPGQEVSGEKLFF.

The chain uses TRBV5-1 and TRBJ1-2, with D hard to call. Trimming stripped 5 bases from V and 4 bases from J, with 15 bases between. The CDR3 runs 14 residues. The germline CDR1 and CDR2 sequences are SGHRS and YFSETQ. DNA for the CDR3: TGCGCCAGCAGTTCAACGCGGGGTAGCTATGGCTACACCTTC. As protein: CASSSTRGSYGYTF.

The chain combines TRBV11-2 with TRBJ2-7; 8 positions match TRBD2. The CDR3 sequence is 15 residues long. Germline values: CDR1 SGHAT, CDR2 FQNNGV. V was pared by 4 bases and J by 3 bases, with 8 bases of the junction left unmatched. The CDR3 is CASSSGGGLGYEQYF. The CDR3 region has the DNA TGTGCCAGCAGCTCCGGGGGGGGACTAGGCTACGAGCAGTACTTC.

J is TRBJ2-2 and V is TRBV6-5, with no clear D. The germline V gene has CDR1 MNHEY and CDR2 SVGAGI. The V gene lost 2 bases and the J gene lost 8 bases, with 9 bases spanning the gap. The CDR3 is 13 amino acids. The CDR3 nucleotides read TGTGCCAGCAGTTACACTCTGTGGGGGGAGCTGTTTTTT. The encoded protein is CASSYTLWGELFF.

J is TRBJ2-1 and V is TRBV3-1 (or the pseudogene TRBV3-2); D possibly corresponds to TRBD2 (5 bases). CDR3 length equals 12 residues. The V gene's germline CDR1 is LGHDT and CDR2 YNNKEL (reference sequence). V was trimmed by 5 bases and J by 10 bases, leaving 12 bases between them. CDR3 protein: CASSGRPGEQFF. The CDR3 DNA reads TGTGCCAGCAGCGGCCGTCCGGGGGAGCAGTTCTTC.

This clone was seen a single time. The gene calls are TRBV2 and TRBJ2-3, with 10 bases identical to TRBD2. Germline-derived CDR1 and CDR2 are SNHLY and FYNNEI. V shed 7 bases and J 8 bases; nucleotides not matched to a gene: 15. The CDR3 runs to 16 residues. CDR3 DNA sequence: TGTGCCAGCACTAGGAGACAAGCGGGGGGGCAAGGTACGCAGTATTTT. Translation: CASTRRQAGGQGTQYF. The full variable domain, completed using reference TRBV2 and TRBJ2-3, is EPEVTQTPSHQVTQMGQEVILRCVPISNHLYFYWYRQILGQKVEFLVSFYNNEISEKSEIFDDQFSVERPDGSNFTLKIRSTKLEDSAMYFCASTRRQAGGQGTQYFGPGTRLTVL.

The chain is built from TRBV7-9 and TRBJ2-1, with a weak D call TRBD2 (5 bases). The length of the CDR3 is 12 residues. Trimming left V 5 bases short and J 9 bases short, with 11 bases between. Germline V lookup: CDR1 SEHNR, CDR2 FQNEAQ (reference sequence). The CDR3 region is CASSILGSEQFF. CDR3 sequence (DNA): TGTGCCAGCAGCATTCTAGGGAGTGAGCAGTTCTTC. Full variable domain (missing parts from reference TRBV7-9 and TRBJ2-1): DTGVSQNPRHKITKRGQNVTFRCDPISEHNRLYWYRQTLGQGPEFLTYFQNEAQLEKSRLLSDRFSAERPKGSFSTLEIQRTEQGDSAMYLCASSILGSEQFFGPGTRLTVL.

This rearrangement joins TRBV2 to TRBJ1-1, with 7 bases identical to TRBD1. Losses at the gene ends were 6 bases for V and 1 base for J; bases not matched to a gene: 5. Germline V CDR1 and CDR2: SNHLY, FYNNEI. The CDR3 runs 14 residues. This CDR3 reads CASRRTGPNTEAFF. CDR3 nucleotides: TGTGCCAGCAGAAGGACAGGACCGAACACTGAAGCTTTCTTT.

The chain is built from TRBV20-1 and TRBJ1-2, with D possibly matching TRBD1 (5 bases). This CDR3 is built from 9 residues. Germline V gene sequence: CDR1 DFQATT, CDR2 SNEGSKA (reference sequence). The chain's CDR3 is CSPEGGYTF. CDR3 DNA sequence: TGCAGCCCGGAGGGGGGCTACACCTTC.

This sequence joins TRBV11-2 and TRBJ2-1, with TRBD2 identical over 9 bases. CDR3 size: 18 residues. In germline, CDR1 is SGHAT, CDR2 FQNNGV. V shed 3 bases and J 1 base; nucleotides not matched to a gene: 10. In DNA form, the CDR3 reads TGTGCCAGCAGCTTCTTAAGGGCTAGCGGGATATCCTACAATGAGCAGTTCTTC. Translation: CASSFLRASGISYNEQFF.

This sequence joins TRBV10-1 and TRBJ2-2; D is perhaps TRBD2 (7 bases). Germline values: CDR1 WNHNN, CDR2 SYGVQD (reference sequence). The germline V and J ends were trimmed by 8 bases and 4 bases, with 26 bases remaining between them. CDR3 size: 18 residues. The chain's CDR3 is CASSQSPWGGRVTGELFF. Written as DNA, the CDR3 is TGCGCCAGCTCCCAAAGCCCTTGGGGGGGGCGAGTCACCGGGGAGCTGTTTTTT.

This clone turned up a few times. CDR3 DNA sequence: TGTGCCAGCAGCCATAAGGCACAGGAGATCTACGAGCAGTACTTC. Its protein is CASSHKAQEIYEQYF. The chain joins TRBV11-2 to TRBJ2-7, with D perhaps matching TRBD1 (5 bases). Deletions cut 5 bases from V and 3 bases from J, with 17 bases between. The CDR3 spans 15 residues. Germline-derived CDR1 and CDR2 are SGHAT and FQNNGV.

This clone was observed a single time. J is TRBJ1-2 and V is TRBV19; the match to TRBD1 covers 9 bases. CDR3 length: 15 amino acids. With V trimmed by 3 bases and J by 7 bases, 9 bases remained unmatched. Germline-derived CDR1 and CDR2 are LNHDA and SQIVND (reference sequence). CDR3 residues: CASSMPRTGAVGYTF. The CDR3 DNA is TGTGCCAGTAGTATGCCTCGGACAGGGGCGGTTGGCTACACCTTC.

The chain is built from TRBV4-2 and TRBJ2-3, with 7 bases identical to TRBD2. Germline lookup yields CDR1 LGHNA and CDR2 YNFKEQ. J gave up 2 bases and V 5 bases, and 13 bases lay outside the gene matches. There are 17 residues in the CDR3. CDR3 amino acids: CASSRLGGELTTDTQYF. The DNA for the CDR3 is TGTGCCAGCAGCAGGCTTGGGGGGGAGTTAACCACAGATACGCAGTATTTT.

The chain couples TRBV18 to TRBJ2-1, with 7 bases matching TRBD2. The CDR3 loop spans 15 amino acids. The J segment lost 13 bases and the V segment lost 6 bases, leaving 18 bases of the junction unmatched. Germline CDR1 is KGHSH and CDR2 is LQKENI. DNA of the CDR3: TGTGCCAGCTCCCCAAGCGGGGCGGCCCCACCCCCACAGTTCTTC. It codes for CASSPSGAAPPPQFF.

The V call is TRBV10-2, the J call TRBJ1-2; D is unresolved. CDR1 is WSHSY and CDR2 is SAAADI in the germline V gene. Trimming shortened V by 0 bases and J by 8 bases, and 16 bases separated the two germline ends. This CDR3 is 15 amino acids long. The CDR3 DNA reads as TGCGCCAGCAGTGAGTCAACCCCAGACCCCAGGGGCTACACCTTC. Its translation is CASSESTPDPRGYTF.

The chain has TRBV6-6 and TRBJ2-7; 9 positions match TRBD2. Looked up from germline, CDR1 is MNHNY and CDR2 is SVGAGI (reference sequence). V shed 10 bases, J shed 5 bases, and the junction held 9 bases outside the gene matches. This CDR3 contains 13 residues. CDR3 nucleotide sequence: TGTGCCATCCAAGCGGGAGGAACCCACGAGCAGTACTTC. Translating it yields CAIQAGGTHEQYF.

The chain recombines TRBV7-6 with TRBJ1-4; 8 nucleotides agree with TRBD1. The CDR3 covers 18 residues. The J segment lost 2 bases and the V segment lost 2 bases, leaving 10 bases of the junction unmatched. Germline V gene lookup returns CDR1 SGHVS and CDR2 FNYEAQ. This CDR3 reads CASSLRGQVPMTNEKLFF. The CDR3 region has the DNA TGTGCCAGCAGCTTAAGGGGACAGGTCCCGATGACTAATGAAAAACTGTTTTTT. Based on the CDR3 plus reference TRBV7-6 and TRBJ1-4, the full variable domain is GAGVSQSPRYKVTKRGQDVALRCDPISGHVSLYWYRQALGQGPEFLTYFNYEAQQDKSGLPNDRFSAERPEGSISTLTIQRTEQRDSAMYRCASSLRGQVPMTNEKLFFGSGTQLSVL.

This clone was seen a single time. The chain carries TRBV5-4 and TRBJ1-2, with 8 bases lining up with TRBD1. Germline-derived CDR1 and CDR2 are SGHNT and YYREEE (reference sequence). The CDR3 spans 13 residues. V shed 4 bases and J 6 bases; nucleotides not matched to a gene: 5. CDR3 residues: CASSKGQVDGYTF. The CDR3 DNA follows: TGTGCCAGCAGCAAGGGACAGGTGGATGGCTACACCTTC.